These 28 T cell receptor beta chains originate from one sample sequenced in a study of cytomegalovirus exposure and HLA in healthy donors. Use of 60 Vbeta and 13 Jbeta primers characterized the PCR. The repertoire was sequenced with immunoSEQ multiplex PCR; TCRdb's copy has only in-frame clones and lacks some. The sample shows about 120,000 clones, under 90% of them seen only once. The sample consisted of PBMCs. The receptors derive from a woman aged 40 to 55 in good health and CMV-seronegative.

The J gene is TRBJ2-1, the V gene TRBV7-9; the D gene is possibly TRBD1 (5 bases). The CDR3 sequence is 15 residues long. CDR1 is SEHNR, CDR2 FQNEAQ, per germline (reference sequence). Trimming took 6 bases from V and 8 from J, leaving 20 bases between them. The CDR3 sequence: CASSTNGAPGDEQFF. The CDR3, as DNA: TGTGCCAGCAGTACTAATGGGGCCCCTGGGGATGAGCAGTTCTTC.

The chain employs TRBV28 and TRBJ1-5; 10 bases line up with TRBD1. J gave up 5 bases and V 4 bases, and 2 bases lay outside the gene matches. From germline, CDR1 is MDHEN and CDR2 SYDVKM. The CDR3 runs to 14 residues. CDR3 DNA: TGTGCCAGCAGTTCCGACAGGGGGCATCAGCCCCAGCATTTT. Translated, it gives CASSSDRGHQPQHF.

This chain connects TRBV7-8 to TRBJ2-7; TRBD1 agrees at 7 bases. J lost 3 bases, V lost 5 bases, and 10 bases had no gene match. The CDR3 is 15 amino acids. The V gene's germline CDR1 is SGHVS and CDR2 FQNEAQ. CDR3 DNA sequence: TGTGCCAGCAGCCAGAGACCGGGACAGAGCTACGAGCAGTACTTC. Protein product: CASSQRPGQSYEQYF.

This chain connects TRBV9 to TRBJ1-2; D is unclear. CDR3 size: 15 residues. V gave up 0 bases and J gave up 1 base, with 10 bases separating them. Germline CDR1 SGDLS, CDR2 YYNGEE. CDR3 in amino acids: CASSVGQKSNYGYTF. DNA for the CDR3: TGTGCCAGCAGCGTAGGGCAGAAAAGTAACTATGGCTACACCTTC.

This rearrangement joins TRBV5-1 to TRBJ2-1; D possibly corresponds to TRBD2 (5 bases). This CDR3 has 16 residues. From germline, CDR1 is SGHRS and CDR2 YFSETQ. Trimming removed 3 bases at V and 7 bases at J, with 20 bases between. CDR3 amino acids: CASSSPRGTYTNEQFF. CDR3 in DNA: TGCGCCAGCAGCTCCCCACGGGGTACCTATACAAATGAGCAGTTCTTC.

This sequence joins TRBV7-2 and TRBJ2-3, with D maybe TRBD1 (5 bases). This CDR3 has 14 residues. Germline-derived CDR1 and CDR2 are SGHTA and FQGNSA. Trimming cost V 4 bases and J 3 bases, with 11 bases left between them. The DNA for the CDR3 is TGTGCCAGCAGCTCTAGGGGTCGAACAGATACGCAGTATTTT. This sequence encodes CASSSRGRTDTQYF.

This chain's CDR3 is CASSLRTQGGETQYF. In DNA form, the CDR3 reads TGCGCCAGCAGCTTGAGGACCCAGGGGGGTGAGACCCAGTACTTC. V and J are TRBV5-1 and TRBJ2-5; tentative D call: TRBD1 (7 bases). This CDR3 spans 15 amino acids. Germline-derived CDR1 and CDR2 are SGHRS and YFSETQ. Trimming removed 1 base at V and 5 bases at J, with 15 bases between.

This chain joins TRBV28 and TRBJ2-7; TRBD1 matches 10 bases. The CDR3 is 16 residues long. Germline CDR1 reads MDHEN; CDR2 reads SYDVKM. V lost 4 bases and J lost 7; bases outside the gene matches: 13. CDR3 sequence reads: CASSSGTGVGAWEQYF. In DNA form, the CDR3 reads TGTGCCAGCAGTTCCGGGACAGGGGTAGGGGCGTGGGAGCAGTACTTC.

This clone was observed once. This chain connects TRBV28 to TRBJ1-1; TRBD1 matches 8 bases. Trimming at V came to 2 bases and at J to 4 bases, leaving 12 bases not matched to a gene. The CDR3 runs 17 residues. CDR1 is MDHEN, CDR2 SYDVKM, per germline. CDR3 in amino acids: CASSLGGQGYSGTEAFF. The DNA of the CDR3 is TGTGCCAGCAGTTTAGGCGGACAGGGATATTCAGGCACTGAAGCTTTCTTT.

J is TRBJ2-5 and V is TRBV7-2; 11 nucleotides align to TRBD2. Germline trimming cut 4 bases from V and 5 bases from J; bases unmatched to any gene: 3. The germline V gene encodes CDR1 SGHTA and CDR2 FQGNSA. CDR3 length equals 14 residues. The CDR3 DNA is TGTGCCAGCAGCTCTAGCGGGGGGTCGGAGACCCAGTACTTC. Protein product: CASSSSGGSETQYF.

The chain recombines TRBV18 with TRBJ1-2; 8 positions match TRBD1. Germline loops: CDR1 KGHSH, CDR2 LQKENI. This CDR3 is built from 15 residues. The V segment lost 3 bases and the J segment 4 bases; nucleotides outside the gene matches: 7. The CDR3 here is CASSPAQGVGYGYTF. CDR3 nucleotide sequence: TGTGCCAGCTCACCCGCACAGGGGGTCGGCTATGGCTACACCTTC.

The V and J genes are TRBV18 and TRBJ2-3, with a possible D match to TRBD1 (6 bases). The CDR3 runs to 14 residues. Germline values: CDR1 KGHSH, CDR2 LQKENI. The ends were cut back, 2 bases at V and 1 base at J, with 7 bases in the middle. CDR3 bases: TGTGCCAGCTCACCAAGACAGGGCACAGATACGCAGTATTTT. This gives the protein CASSPRQGTDTQYF.

This chain joins TRBV19 and TRBJ2-5; 10 bases fit TRBD2. V lost 9 bases, J lost 2 bases, and 3 bases stayed unmatched. Germline assignment: CDR1 LNHDA and CDR2 SQIVND (reference sequence). The CDR3 is 13 residues long. The CDR3 is CASRTSGQETQYF. The DNA for the CDR3 is TGTGCCAGCCGGACTAGCGGTCAAGAGACCCAGTACTTC.

V and J are TRBV11-3 and TRBJ2-1, with D possibly matching TRBD2 (6 bases). The V and J ends lost 4 bases and 5 bases respectively, with 12 bases between them. This CDR3 contains 14 residues. Germline lookup yields CDR1 SGHNT and CDR2 YENEEA. CDR3 in DNA: TGTGCCAGCAGCTCGTCGGGAGATAACAATGAGCAGTTCTTC. Translation: CASSSSGDNNEQFF.

This clone appeared a single time. The J gene is TRBJ2-5, the V gene TRBV28; tentatively, D is TRBD2 (6 bases). Trimming removed 8 bases from V and 0 bases from J, with 10 bases in between. The germline CDR1 and CDR2 sequences are MDHEN and SYDVKM. This CDR3 is built from 13 residues. The CDR3, as DNA: TGTGCCAGCGGAGGGGCGTACCAAGAGACCCAGTACTTC. It codes for CASGGAYQETQYF.

The chain uses TRBV6-5 and TRBJ1-6; weak D call: TRBD1 (5 bases). This CDR3 has 15 amino acids. CDR1 and CDR2 from the germline V gene are MNHEY and SVGAGI. The V gene lost 2 bases and the J gene lost 8 bases, with 13 bases spanning the gap. In DNA, the CDR3 is TGTGCCAGCAGTTACAGATACGGGGGGGATTCACCCCTCCACTTT. Translated, it gives CASSYRYGGDSPLHF.

This chain connects TRBV2 to TRBJ1-4, with D tentatively TRBD1 (6 bases). Between the trimmed V and J ends, which lost 7 bases and 4 bases, there was a span of 16 bases. Germline V lookup: CDR1 SNHLY, CDR2 FYNNEI. The CDR3 is 15 amino acids. This chain's CDR3 is CASTGTRTINEKLFF. The CDR3 region has the DNA TGTGCCAGCACCGGGACACGGACGATTAATGAAAAACTGTTTTTT.

This clone was counted only a few times. The chain employs TRBV4-2 and TRBJ1-2; no definite D call. Trimming removed 0 bases from V and 4 bases from J, with 9 bases in between. The germline V gene has CDR1 LGHNA and CDR2 YNFKEQ. This CDR3 comprises 14 residues. DNA of the CDR3: TGTGCCAGCAGCCAAGATTTGGCTGTCTATGGCTACACCTTC. Its translation is CASSQDLAVYGYTF.

The chain couples TRBV6-5 to TRBJ1-1, with 7 bases that match TRBD1. This CDR3 contains 15 residues. CDR1 and CDR2 (germline): MNHEY, SVGAGI. Unmatched junction bases numbered 4, after V lost 2 bases and J lost 1 base. The chain's CDR3 is CASSYNAGGNTEAFF. For the CDR3, the DNA is TGTGCCAGCAGTTACAACGCAGGGGGGAACACTGAAGCTTTCTTT.

CDR3 region: CASSPGAGDAFF. The CDR3 region has the DNA TGTGCCAGCTCACCCGGGGCAGGGGATGCTTTCTTT. The J gene is TRBJ1-1, the V gene TRBV18; possible D gene TRBD1, 6 bases. The V end lost 3 bases, the J end lost 11 bases, and 13 bases lay between the germline ends. The CDR3 extends over 12 amino acids. The germline gives CDR1 KGHSH, CDR2 LQKENI.

This clone appeared once. The chain links TRBV30 to TRBJ1-1, with D tentatively TRBD1 (6 bases). Germline assignment: CDR1 GTSNPN and CDR2 SVGIG (reference sequence). CDR3 length equals 11 residues. The ends were cut back, 4 bases at V and 12 bases at J, with 15 bases in the middle. This CDR3 reads CAWTQGGWSFF. CDR3 sequence (DNA): TGTGCCTGGACACAGGGAGGGTGGTCTTTCTTT.

This chain joins TRBV10-3 and TRBJ1-4; the D is unclear. Looked up from germline, CDR1 is ENHRY and CDR2 is SYGVKD. This CDR3 is 13 amino acids long. Trimming left V 10 bases short and J 5 bases short, with 14 bases between. This CDR3 is CATRREPNEKLFF. CDR3 DNA sequence: TGTGCCACCCGGAGGGAGCCAAATGAAAAACTGTTTTTT.

This clone was seen a handful of times. The rearrangement links TRBV6-1 to TRBJ2-1; 11 nucleotides line up with TRBD2. The J segment lost 9 bases and the V segment lost 6 bases, leaving 4 bases of the junction unmatched. Germline assignment: CDR1 MNHNS and CDR2 SASEGT. CDR3 length equals 13 residues. The CDR3 nucleotides read TGTGCCAGCAGGACGGGACTAGCGGTTGAGCAGTTCTTC. Translation gives CASRTGLAVEQFF.

The rearrangement joins TRBV5-1 to TRBJ1-6, with 7 positions matching TRBD1. Losses at the gene ends were 0 bases for V and 10 bases for J; bases not matched to a gene: 4. This CDR3 is 14 amino acids long. Germline CDR1 reads SGHRS; CDR2 reads YFSETQ. The CDR3 bases are TGCGCCAGCAGCTTGGGACAGGGCGGCTCACCCCTCCACTTT. This translates into CASSLGQGGSPLHF.

This chain connects TRBV6-5 to TRBJ2-3, with D uncertain. The ends were cut back, 6 bases at V and 2 bases at J, with 6 bases in the middle. Germline assignment: CDR1 MNHEY and CDR2 SVGAGI. The CDR3 covers 12 residues. CDR3 DNA: TGTGCCAGCAGAGGAGACACAGATACGCAGTATTTT. Protein product: CASRGDTDTQYF.

V gene TRBV7-9 combines with J gene TRBJ1-1; D remains ambiguous. The CDR3 covers 14 residues. V lost 6 bases to trimming and J lost 1 base, with 12 bases between them. The V gene's germline CDR1 is SEHNR and CDR2 FQNEAQ (reference sequence). CDR3 region: CASSAAEGNTEAFF. The CDR3, as DNA: TGTGCCAGCAGTGCCGCGGAAGGGAACACTGAAGCTTTCTTT.

The chain joins TRBV5-1 to TRBJ1-1; D gene unclear. Germline assignment: CDR1 SGHRS and CDR2 YFSETQ. CDR3 length: 14 amino acids. The V end lost 4 bases, the J end lost 0 bases, and 10 bases lay between the germline ends. CDR3: CASSLNTLNTEAFF. The CDR3 DNA is TGCGCCAGCAGCCTTAACACGCTGAACACTGAAGCTTTCTTT.

This sequence joins TRBV5-1 and TRBJ2-2; 8 nucleotides align to TRBD2. Germline V gene lookup returns CDR1 SGHRS and CDR2 YFSETQ. The CDR3 is 16 residues long. V trimming: 2 bases; J trimming: 0 bases; junction bases outside the gene matches: 3. CDR3: CASSLQLAANTGELFF. CDR3 nucleotide sequence: TGCGCCAGCAGCTTACAACTAGCGGCGAACACCGGGGAGCTGTTTTTT. Combining the CDR3 with reference TRBV5-1 and TRBJ2-2 gives the whole variable domain KAGVTQTPRYLIKTRGQQVTLSCSPISGHRSVSWYQQTPGQGLQFLFEYFSETQRNKGNFPGRFSGRQFSNSRSEMNVSTLELGDSALYLCASSLQLAANTGELFFGEGSRLTVL.